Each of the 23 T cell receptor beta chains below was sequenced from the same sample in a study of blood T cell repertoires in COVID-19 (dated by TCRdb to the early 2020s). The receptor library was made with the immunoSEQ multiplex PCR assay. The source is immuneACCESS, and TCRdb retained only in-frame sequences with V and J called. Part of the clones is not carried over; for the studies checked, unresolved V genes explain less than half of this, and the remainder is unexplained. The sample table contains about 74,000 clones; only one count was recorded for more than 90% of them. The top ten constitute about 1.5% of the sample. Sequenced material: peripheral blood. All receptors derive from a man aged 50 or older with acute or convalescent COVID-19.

CDR3 DNA sequence: TGTGCCAGCAGGGGCAGGGGACACGAGCAGTACTTC. It codes for CASRGRGHEQYF. The chain combines TRBV11-1 with TRBJ2-7; TRBD1 is a possible D gene (6 bases). Deletions cut 6 bases from V and 5 bases from J, with 11 bases between. This CDR3 is built from 12 residues. Germline V lookup: CDR1 SGHAT, CDR2 FQDESV (reference sequence).

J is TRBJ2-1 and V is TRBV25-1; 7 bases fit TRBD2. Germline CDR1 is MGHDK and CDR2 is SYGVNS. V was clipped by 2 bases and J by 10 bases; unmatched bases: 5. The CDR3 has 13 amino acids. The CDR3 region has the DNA TGTGCCAGCAGTGAAAATCTCGGGAGGGAGCAGTTCTTC. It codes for CASSENLGREQFF.

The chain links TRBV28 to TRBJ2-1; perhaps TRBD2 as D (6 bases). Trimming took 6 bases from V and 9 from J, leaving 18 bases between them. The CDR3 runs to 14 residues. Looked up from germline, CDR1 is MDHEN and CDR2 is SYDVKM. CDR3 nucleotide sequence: TGTGCCAGCAGCCGGGGGACCCTCTCGGGTGAGCAGTTCTTC. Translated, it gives CASSRGTLSGEQFF.

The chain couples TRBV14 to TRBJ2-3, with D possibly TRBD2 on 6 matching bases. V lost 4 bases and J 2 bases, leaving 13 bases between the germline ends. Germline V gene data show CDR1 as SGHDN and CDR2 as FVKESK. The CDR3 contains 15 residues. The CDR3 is CASSPLRGTTDTQYF. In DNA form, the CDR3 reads TGTGCCAGCAGCCCCCTACGGGGGACCACAGATACGCAGTATTTT. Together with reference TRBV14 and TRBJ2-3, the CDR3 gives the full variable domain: EAGVTQFPSHSVIEKGQTVTLRCDPISGHDNLYWYRRVMGKEIKFLLHFVKESKQDESGMPNNRFLAERTGGTYSTLKVQPAELEDSGVYFCASSPLRGTTDTQYFGPGTRLTVL.

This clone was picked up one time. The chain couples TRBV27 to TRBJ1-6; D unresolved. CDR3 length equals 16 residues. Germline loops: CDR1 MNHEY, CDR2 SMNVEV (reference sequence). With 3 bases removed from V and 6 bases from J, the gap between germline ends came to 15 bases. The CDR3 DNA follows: TGTGCCAGCAGTTTGTCTGGGCCCATCATTAATTCACCCCTCCACTTT. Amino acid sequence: CASSLSGPIINSPLHF.

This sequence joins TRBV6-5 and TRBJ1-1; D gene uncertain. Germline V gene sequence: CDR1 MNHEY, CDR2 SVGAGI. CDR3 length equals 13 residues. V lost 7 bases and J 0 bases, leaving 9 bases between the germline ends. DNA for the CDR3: TGTGCCAGCACAAGAACACTGAACACTGAAGCTTTCTTT. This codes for CASTRTLNTEAFF.

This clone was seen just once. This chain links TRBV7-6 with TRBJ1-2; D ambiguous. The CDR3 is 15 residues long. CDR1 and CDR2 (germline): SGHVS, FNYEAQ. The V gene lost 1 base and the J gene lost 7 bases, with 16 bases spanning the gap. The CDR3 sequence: CASSLVASDPSGYTF. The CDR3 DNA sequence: TGTGCCAGCAGCTTAGTGGCTTCCGATCCTTCTGGCTACACCTTC.

As DNA, the CDR3 is TGTGCCATCGGGAGCGTAGGAAACACCATATATTTT. Encoded protein: CAIGSVGNTIYF. The chain links TRBV10-3 to TRBJ1-3; D gene unclear. CDR3 length: 12 amino acids. V lost 8 bases, J lost 4 bases, and 9 bases lay in between. Germline V gives CDR1 ENHRY, CDR2 SYGVKD.

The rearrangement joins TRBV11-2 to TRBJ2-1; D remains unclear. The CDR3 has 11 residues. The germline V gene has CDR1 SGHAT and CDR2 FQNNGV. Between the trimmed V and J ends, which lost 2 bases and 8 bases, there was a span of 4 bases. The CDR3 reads CASSLLYEQFF. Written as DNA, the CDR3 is TGTGCCAGCAGCTTATTATATGAGCAGTTCTTC.

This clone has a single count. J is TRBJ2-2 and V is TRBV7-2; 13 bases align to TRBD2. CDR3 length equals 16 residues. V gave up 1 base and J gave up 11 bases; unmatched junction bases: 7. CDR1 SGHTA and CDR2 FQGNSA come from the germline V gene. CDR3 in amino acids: CASSLGGLAGKNELFF. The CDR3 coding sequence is TGTGCCAGCAGCTTAGGGGGACTAGCGGGGAAAAATGAGCTGTTTTTT.

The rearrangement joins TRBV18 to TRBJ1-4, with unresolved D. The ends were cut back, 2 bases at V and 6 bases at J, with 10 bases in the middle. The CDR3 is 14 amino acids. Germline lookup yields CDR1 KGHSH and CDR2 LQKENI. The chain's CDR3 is CASSPREAYEKLFF. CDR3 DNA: TGTGCCAGCTCACCAAGGGAGGCTTATGAAAAACTGTTTTTT.

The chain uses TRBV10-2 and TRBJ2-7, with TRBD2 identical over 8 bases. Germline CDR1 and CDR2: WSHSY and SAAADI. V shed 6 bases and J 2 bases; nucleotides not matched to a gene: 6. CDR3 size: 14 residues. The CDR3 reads CASRGLAGPYEQYV. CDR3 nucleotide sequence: TGCGCCAGCAGGGGGTTAGCGGGGCCCTACGAGCAGTACGTC.

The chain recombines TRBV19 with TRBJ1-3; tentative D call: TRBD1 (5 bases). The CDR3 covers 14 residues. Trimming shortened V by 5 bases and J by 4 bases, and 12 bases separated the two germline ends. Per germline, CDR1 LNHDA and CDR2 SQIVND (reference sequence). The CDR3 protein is CASSGAKLGNTIYF. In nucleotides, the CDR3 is TGTGCCAGTAGTGGGGCTAAGCTGGGAAACACCATATATTTT.

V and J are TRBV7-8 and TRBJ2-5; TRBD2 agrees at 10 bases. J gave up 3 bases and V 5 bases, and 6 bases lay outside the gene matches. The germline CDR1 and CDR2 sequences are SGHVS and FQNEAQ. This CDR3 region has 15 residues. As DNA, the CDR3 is TGTGCCAGCAGCACTAAACTAGCGGGGAAAGAGACCCAGTACTTC. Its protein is CASSTKLAGKETQYF.

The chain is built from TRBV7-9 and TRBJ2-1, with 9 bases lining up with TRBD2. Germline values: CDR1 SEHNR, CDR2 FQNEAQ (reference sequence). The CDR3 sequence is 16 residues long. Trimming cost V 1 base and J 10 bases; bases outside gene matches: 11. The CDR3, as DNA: TGTGCCAGCAGCTTAGTTTCGCGGGGGGGCCTCAGAGAGCAGTTCTTC. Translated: CASSLVSRGGLREQFF. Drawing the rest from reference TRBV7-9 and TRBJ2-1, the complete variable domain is DTGVSQNPRHKITKRGQNVTFRCDPISEHNRLYWYRQTLGQGPEFLTYFQNEAQLEKSRLLSDRFSAERPKGSFSTLEIQRTEQGDSAMYLCASSLVSRGGLREQFFGPGTRLTVL.

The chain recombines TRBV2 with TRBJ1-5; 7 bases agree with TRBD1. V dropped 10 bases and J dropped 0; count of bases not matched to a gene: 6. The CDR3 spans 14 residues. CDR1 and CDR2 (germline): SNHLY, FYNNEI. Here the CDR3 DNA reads TGTGCCATCAAAGACAGGGATAGCAATCAGCCCCAGCATTTT. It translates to CAIKDRDSNQPQHF. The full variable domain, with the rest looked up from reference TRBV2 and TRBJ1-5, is EPEVTQTPSHQVTQMGQEVILRCVPISNHLYFYWYRQILGQKVEFLVSFYNNEISEKSEIFDDQFSVERPDGSNFTLKIRSTKLEDSAMYFCAIKDRDSNQPQHFGDGTRLSIL.

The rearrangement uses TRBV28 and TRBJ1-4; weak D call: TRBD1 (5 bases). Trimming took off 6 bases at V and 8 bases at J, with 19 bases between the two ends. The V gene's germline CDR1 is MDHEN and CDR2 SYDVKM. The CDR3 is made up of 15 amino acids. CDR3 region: CASRIAGTQREKLFF. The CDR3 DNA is TGTGCCAGCAGGATAGCCGGGACTCAGCGGGAAAAACTGTTTTTT.

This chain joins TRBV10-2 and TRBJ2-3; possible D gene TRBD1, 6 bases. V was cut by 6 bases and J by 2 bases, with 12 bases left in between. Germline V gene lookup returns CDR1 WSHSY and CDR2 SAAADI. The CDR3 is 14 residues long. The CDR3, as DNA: TGCGCCAGCAGACTCCAGGGGTTCACAGATACGCAGTATTTT. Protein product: CASRLQGFTDTQYF.

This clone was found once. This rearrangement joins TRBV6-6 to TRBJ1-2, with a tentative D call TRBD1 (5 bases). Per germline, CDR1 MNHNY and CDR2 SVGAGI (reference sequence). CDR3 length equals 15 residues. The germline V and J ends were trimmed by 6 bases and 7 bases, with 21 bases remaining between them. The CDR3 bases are TGTGCCAGCAGCCCCGGGTTGGGCAGGGAAGGTGGCTACACCTTC. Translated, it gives CASSPGLGREGGYTF.

This chain's CDR3 is CASSYGPLMDITYEQYV. Written as DNA, the CDR3 is TGTGCCAGCAGTTACGGACCCTTGATGGACATCACCTACGAGCAGTACGTC. The gene calls are TRBV6-2 or TRBV6-3 and TRBJ2-7; TRBD1 is a possible D gene (5 bases). The length of the CDR3 is 17 residues. Germline CDR1 reads MNHEY; CDR2 reads SVGEGT. The germline V and J ends were trimmed by 2 bases and 2 bases, with 19 bases remaining between them.

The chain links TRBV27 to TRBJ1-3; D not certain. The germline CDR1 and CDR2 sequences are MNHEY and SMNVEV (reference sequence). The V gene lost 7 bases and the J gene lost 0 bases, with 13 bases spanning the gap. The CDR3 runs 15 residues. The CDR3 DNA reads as TGTGCCAGCATCGGGAGATCGAGCTCTGGAAACACCATATATTTT. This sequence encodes CASIGRSSSGNTIYF.

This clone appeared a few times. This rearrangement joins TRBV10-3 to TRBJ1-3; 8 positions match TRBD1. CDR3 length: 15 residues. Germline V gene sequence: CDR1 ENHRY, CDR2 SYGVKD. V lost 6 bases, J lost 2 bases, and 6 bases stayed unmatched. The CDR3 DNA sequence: TGTGCCATCAGAGCAGGACAGGGCGCTGGAAACACCATATATTTT. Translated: CAIRAGQGAGNTIYF.

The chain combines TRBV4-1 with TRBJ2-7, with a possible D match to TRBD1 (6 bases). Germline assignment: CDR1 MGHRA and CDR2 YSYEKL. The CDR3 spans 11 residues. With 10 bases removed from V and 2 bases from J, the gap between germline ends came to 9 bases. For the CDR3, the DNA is TGCGCCACAGGGGATGCCTACGAGCAGTACTTC. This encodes CATGDAYEQYF.